This T cell receptor (beta chain) appears in the sequencing data of a study of cytomegalovirus exposure and HLA in healthy donors. With regard to this clone: As yet, its antigen is unknown. Since a much larger clone is just one base distant, this may be a read error.

Study results and limitations: In the analysis, some V segments, TRBV6-2 and TRBV6-3 included, were excluded as indistinguishable.

This PCR relied on a set of 60 Vbeta primers and 13 Jbeta primers. Using immunoSEQ multiplex PCR, the repertoire was profiled, and TCRdb retains in-frame clones only, with some absent. Of some 210,000 clones listed, about 83% are singletons. With V trimmed by 5 bases and J by 3 bases, 1 base remained unmatched. The CDR3 is 14 amino acids. The germline V gene has CDR1 MNHNY and CDR2 SVGAGI (reference sequence). Sequenced sample: PBMCs. The chain combines TRBV6-6 with TRBJ1-6; 7 nucleotides match TRBD1. This TCR was recovered from a woman between 45 and 60 years old in good health and CMV-seropositive. CDR3 sequence: CASSGDSYNSPLHF. For the CDR3, the DNA is TGTGCCAGCAGTGGGGACAGCTATAATTCACCCCTCCACTTT.